These 9 T cell receptor beta chains were all obtained from the same sample, sequenced in a study of tumor-infiltrating lymphocytes in primary liver carcinoma. Making TCR beta cDNA involved approximately 520 ng total RNA and a constant-region primer. ARM-PCR, slightly modified, supplied the TCR beta libraries through three nested multiplex PCR rounds. Two initial PCR rounds of approximately 10 cycles each paired TRBV1-TRBV30 forward primers with a C-beta reverse primer. Via MiXCR, TCRdb re-called the multiplex PCR reads, giving one row per CDR3 protein. The sample records fewer than 75,000 distinct CDR3 sequences, 71% being singletons. The study co-extracted DNA and RNA from 20-30 mg of unsorted bulk tissue. Sequenced material: liver tumor tissue from sampling region 2. The subset denotes: tumor region T2, inferior pole. The receptor source for this set is a man aged 35-49 years with primary liver carcinoma and hepatitis B virus infection.

For this clonotype: A read error is possible here, since a much larger clone lies one base away. The V and J genes are TRBV11-3 and TRBJ1-1, with D possibly being TRBD1 (6 bases). CDR3 length equals 13 residues. CDR1 and CDR2 (germline): SGHNT, YENEEA. Trimming shortened V by 1 base and J by 5 bases, and 8 bases separated the two germline ends. CDR3 nucleotide sequence: TGTGCCAGCAGCTTAGCAAGGGGGACTGAAGCTTTCTTT. Translated: CASSLARGTEAFF.

Points on this clonotype: A junction boundary mismatches the germline segment, possibly from a read error. The chain is built from TRBV6-5 and TRBJ2-7, with D perhaps matching TRBD2 (6 bases). The CDR3 is made up of 15 amino acids. Germline V gene data show CDR1 as MNHEY and CDR2 as SVGAGI. The CDR3 nucleotides read TGTGCCAGCAGCTCCCCTAGCGAGAGGTCCTACGGGCAGTACTTC. Translated, it gives CASSSPSERSYGQYF.

A remark on this clonotype: An end of the junction does not agree with germline; a read error may underlie this. V is TRBV11-2 and J is TRBJ2-2; tentative D call: TRBD2 (6 bases). Per germline, CDR1 SGHAT and CDR2 FQNNGV. This CDR3 is built from 18 residues. As DNA, the CDR3 is TGTGCCAGCAGCCTTTATACTTTGACTAGTGCTAACAACGGGGAACTGTTTTTT. This gives the protein CASSLYTLTSANNGELFF. The full variable domain, in which reference TRBV11-2 and TRBJ2-2 provide the parts outside the CDR3, is EAGVAQSPRYKIIEKRQSVAFWCNPISGHATLYWYQQILGQGPKLLIQFQNNGVVDDSQLPKDRFSAERLKGVDSTLKIQPAKLEDSAVYLCASSLYTLTSANNGELFFGEGSRLTVL.

With regard to this clonotype: This CDR3 is missing its conserved last phenylalanine or tryptophan, likely due to a read error. The J gene is TRBJ2-2, the V gene TRBV10-3; no clear D. Trimming pared 1 base from V and 7 bases from J, leaving 19 bases between. Per the germline V gene, CDR1 is ENHRY and CDR2 is SYGVKD. The CDR3 length is 17 residues. The chain's CDR3 is CAISEFEAGQDIGELFL. In DNA, the CDR3 is TGTGCCATCAGTGAGTTCGAAGCCGGGCAAGACATCGGGGAGCTGTTTCTT.

Notes on this clonotype: One junction end does not reproduce the germline sequence, and a read error may be involved. This chain uses TRBV4-2 with TRBJ2-7, with D hard to call. The CDR3 length is 15 residues. From germline, CDR1 is LGHNA and CDR2 YNFKEQ. The CDR3 DNA sequence: TGTACCAGCAGCCAAGGTCGGATGCTGTCCTACGAGCAGTACTTC. Translation gives CTSSQGRMLSYEQYF.

A remark on this clonotype: Sequence at one end of the junction differs from germline and may be a read error. V is TRBV11-2 and J is TRBJ2-5, with 8 bases that match TRBD1. There are 16 residues in the CDR3. Germline loops: CDR1 SGHAT, CDR2 FQNNGV. The CDR3 spells CASSLTAGGSGDTQYF. CDR3 sequence (DNA): TGTGCCAGTAGCTTAACAGCAGGGGGCTCGGGTGATACCCAGTACTTC.

This chain links TRBV11-2 with TRBJ1-2; no firm D call. The CDR3 loop spans 13 amino acids. The V gene's germline CDR1 is SGHAT and CDR2 FQNNGV. CDR3 nucleotide sequence: TGTGTCAGTGGCCCGGGTGTTAACTATGGCTACACCTTC. This translates into CVSGPGVNYGYTF.

The DNA of the CDR3 is TGCAGCGTAATTCACGTGCGGGACATTCAGTACTTC. Protein: CSVIHVRDIQYF. The chain joins TRBV29-1 to TRBJ2-4, with a possible D match to TRBD2 (5 bases). From germline, CDR1 is SQVTM and CDR2 ANQGSEA. The ends were cut back, 6 bases at V and 8 bases at J, with 14 bases in the middle. The CDR3 has 12 amino acids.

On this clonotype itself: A much larger clone sits a single nucleotide away, making a read error possible. The chain joins TRBV5-1 to TRBJ2-3; D remains ambiguous. The CDR3 spans 14 residues. Germline lookup yields CDR1 SGHRS and CDR2 YFSETQ. DNA for the CDR3: TGCGCCAGCAGCTTGGGACACAACACATATACGCAGTATTTT. It is translated as CASSLGHNTYTQYF.